A single sample is the source of the 31 T cell receptor beta chains below, sequenced in a study of CD8+ T cells in alopecia areata. As to treatment: oral pan-JAK inhibitor, 5-10 mg twice daily. Following extraction, RNA underwent reverse transcription to cDNA, which served as the sequencing template. Repertoires were generated with immunoSEQ multiplex PCR, while TCRdb's copy carries only in-frame clones and drops some. The table includes under 350,000 clones, roughly 64% detected once. The sample here was CD4+ T cells sorted from blood, taken at week 24, from a patient treated with tofacitinib. These TCRs come from a human donor with alopecia areata.

This clone was found a few times. Relative to the germline gene, one junction end is altered; a read error may explain this. The CDR3 loop reads CASSYRDRPNF. The CDR3 DNA sequence: TGTGCCAGCAGTTACCGGGACAGGCCGAACTTC. The chain recombines TRBV2 with TRBJ2-7, with TRBD1 identical over 8 bases. Germline CDR1 reads SNHLY; CDR2 reads FYNNEI. The CDR3 is 11 amino acids. Together with reference TRBV2 and TRBJ2-7, the CDR3 gives the full variable domain: EPEVTQTPSHQVTQMGQEVILRCVPISNHLYFYWYRQILGQKVEFLVSFYNNEISEKSEIFDDQFSVERPDGSNFTLKIRSTKLEDSAMYFCASSYRDRPNFGPGTRLTVT.

This clone was seen only a few times. This chain joins TRBV5-1 and TRBJ1-5, with D possibly being TRBD1 (5 bases). The germline V gene has CDR1 SGHRS and CDR2 YFSETQ. This CDR3 has 16 residues. V was shortened by 1 base and J by 0 bases, with 11 bases between the two germline ends. CDR3 bases: TGCGCCAGCAGCTTGACCGTCAGGGATAGCAATCAGCCCCAGCATTTT. Encoded protein: CASSLTVRDSNQPQHF.

The sample holds a few counts of this clone. The chain uses TRBV4-2 and TRBJ1-1; no definite D call. V shed 11 bases and J shed 0 bases, with 13 bases lying between them. From germline, CDR1 is LGHNA and CDR2 YNFKEQ. The CDR3 has 13 residues. CDR3 protein: CASYEYMNTEAFF. The DNA for the CDR3 is TGTGCCTCTTACGAGTACATGAACACTGAAGCTTTCTTT.

This clone has more than one count but fewer than ten. This sequence joins TRBV6-6 and TRBJ2-7; 7 bases are shared with TRBD1. J was trimmed by 3 bases and V by 3 bases; bases with no gene match: 5. This CDR3 contains 14 residues. Looked up from germline, CDR1 is MNHNY and CDR2 is SVGAGI (reference sequence). DNA for the CDR3: TGTGCCAGCAGTTATACGGACAGGAACTACGAGCAGTACTTC. Translated: CASSYTDRNYEQYF.

The rearrangement links TRBV5-4 to TRBJ2-3; D is unclear. CDR1 is SGHNT and CDR2 is YYREEE in the germline V gene (reference sequence). The length of the CDR3 is 15 residues. Trimming pared 0 bases from V and 2 bases from J, leaving 10 bases between. The CDR3 here is CASSLAGHPTDTQYF. Here the CDR3 DNA reads TGTGCCAGCAGCTTGGCGGGTCACCCCACAGATACGCAGTATTTT.

The V gene is TRBV27, the J gene TRBJ2-4; TRBD1 matches 9 bases. CDR1 is MNHEY, CDR2 SMNVEV, per germline (reference sequence). V trimming: 9 bases; J trimming: 0 bases; junction bases outside the gene matches: 18. CDR3 length: 19 amino acids. In DNA form, the CDR3 reads TGTGCCAGAGCGGACAAGGGTCCGGGACAGGGACTAGCCAAAAACATTCAGTACTTC. Protein sequence: CARADKGPGQGLAKNIQYF.

The chain links TRBV4-3 to TRBJ2-2; D call uncertain. V gave up 0 bases and J gave up 2 bases, with 4 bases separating them. The CDR3 is 14 residues long. Germline assignment: CDR1 LGHNA and CDR2 YSLEER. The CDR3 spells CASSQDTNTGELFF. The CDR3 DNA follows: TGCGCCAGCAGCCAAGACACCAACACCGGGGAGCTGTTTTTT.

This sequence joins TRBV30 and TRBJ1-1; D perhaps matches TRBD1 (5 bases). Germline CDR1 reads GTSNPN; CDR2 reads SVGIG (reference sequence). Trimming removed 0 bases from V and 0 bases from J, with 20 bases in between. The length of the CDR3 is 18 residues. In DNA, the CDR3 is TGTGCCTGGAGTGTACTGCGGCCGGGGGTTGAAATGAACACTGAAGCTTTCTTT. The encoded protein is CAWSVLRPGVEMNTEAFF.

V gene TRBV28 combines with J gene TRBJ1-2, with 7 bases aligning to TRBD1. J gave up 4 bases and V 6 bases, and 11 bases lay outside the gene matches. Germline V lookup: CDR1 MDHEN, CDR2 SYDVKM. The CDR3 spans 15 residues. The CDR3 is CASSLYRGPSYGYTF. The CDR3, as DNA: TGTGCCAGCAGCCTTTACAGGGGTCCTTCCTATGGCTACACCTTC.

This clone was seen only a few times. V gene TRBV29-1 combines with J gene TRBJ1-1; D possibly corresponds to TRBD1 (6 bases). Germline CDR1 and CDR2: SQVTM and ANQGSEA. CDR3 size: 12 residues. Here the CDR3 reads CSAGTQYTEAFF. The CDR3 DNA reads TGCAGTGCCGGGACACAATACACTGAAGCTTTCTTT.

This clone appeared a few times. CDR3 sequence: CASGSGTGTSPLHF. CDR3 bases: TGTGCCAGCGGCTCCGGGACAGGGACCTCACCCCTCCACTTT. The chain couples TRBV2 to TRBJ1-6; 9 bases match TRBD1. The CDR3 is made up of 14 amino acids. V lost 8 bases to trimming and J lost 10 bases; unmatched junction nucleotides: 9. The V gene's germline CDR1 is SNHLY and CDR2 FYNNEI.

The rearrangement joins TRBV6-1 to TRBJ2-7; D possibly corresponds to TRBD2 (5 bases). Per the germline V gene, CDR1 is MNHNS and CDR2 is SASEGT. This CDR3 contains 14 residues. V shed 8 bases and J shed 3 bases, with 17 bases lying between them. For the CDR3, the DNA is TGTGCCAGCCGGCCTCAATTAGGGAGCTACGAGCAGTACTTC. Its translation is CASRPQLGSYEQYF.

This clone was seen many times. The genes are TRBV28 and TRBJ1-6; 7 nucleotides line up with TRBD1. Trimming took 6 bases from V and 8 from J; bases not matched to a gene: 7. This CDR3 contains 14 residues. Germline V CDR1 and CDR2: MDHEN, SYDVKM. The CDR3 here is CASRPGQNYSPLHF. DNA for the CDR3: TGTGCCAGCAGACCGGGACAGAATTATTCACCCCTCCACTTT.

The CDR3 sequence is CASSYTGQGSTEAFF. CDR3 DNA: TGTGCCAGCAGTTACACGGGACAGGGGAGCACTGAAGCTTTCTTT. The V gene is TRBV6-5, the J gene TRBJ1-1; TRBD1 aligns across 10 bases. The CDR3 sequence is 15 residues long. The V and J ends lost 2 bases and 4 bases, in that order; junction bases with no gene match: 4. Germline V gives CDR1 MNHEY, CDR2 SVGAGI.

This clone was picked up a small number of times. The CDR3 region is CATSRNNQPQHF. The CDR3 DNA sequence: TGTGCCACCAGCAGGAACAATCAGCCCCAGCATTTT. The V call is TRBV15, the J call TRBJ1-5; no definite D call. Germline assignment: CDR1 LNHNV and CDR2 YYDKDF (reference sequence). V was pared by 3 bases and J by 3 bases, with 3 bases between. This CDR3 has 12 residues.

The table lists this clone with a few counts. V and J are TRBV5-4 and TRBJ2-5, with D possibly called TRBD1 or TRBD2 (5 bases each). The CDR3 runs 15 residues. The V and J ends lost 9 bases and 0 bases respectively, with 18 bases between them. Germline CDR1 and CDR2: SGHNT and YYREEE (reference sequence). CDR3 in amino acids: CATGPRGFNQETQYF. The CDR3 bases are TGTGCCACCGGCCCCCGGGGCTTCAACCAAGAGACCCAGTACTTC.

The V and J genes are TRBV4-1 and TRBJ2-6; 8 bases line up with TRBD1. This CDR3 comprises 17 residues. V dropped 3 bases and J dropped 2; count of bases not matched to a gene: 6. The germline V gene encodes CDR1 MGHRA and CDR2 YSYEKL. The CDR3 is CASSQLQGGPGANVLTF. As DNA, the CDR3 is TGCGCCAGCAGCCAGCTACAGGGGGGCCCTGGGGCCAACGTCCTGACTTTC.

This sequence joins TRBV4-1 and TRBJ2-6; D unclear. Germline loops: CDR1 MGHRA, CDR2 YSYEKL. The germline V and J ends were trimmed by 0 bases and 6 bases, with 6 bases remaining between them. This CDR3 spans 14 amino acids. The CDR3 is CASSQEPPANVLTF. The CDR3 DNA sequence: TGCGCCAGCAGCCAAGAGCCCCCGGCCAACGTCCTGACTTTC.

This clone has only a few counts. The chain links TRBV29-1 to TRBJ2-1; D is undetermined. CDR1 and CDR2 (germline): SQVTM, ANQGSEA. V lost 4 bases to trimming and J lost 5 bases, with 9 bases between them. This CDR3 is 12 amino acids long. CDR3 sequence: CSVALSDNEQFF. The CDR3 DNA reads TGCAGCGTTGCTCTGTCTGACAATGAGCAGTTCTTC.

This chain uses TRBV7-8 with TRBJ2-5; D may correspond to TRBD1 or TRBD2 (6 bases each). Between the trimmed V and J ends, which lost 7 bases and 4 bases, there was a span of 13 bases. The germline V gene has CDR1 SGHVS and CDR2 FQNEAQ. The CDR3 extends over 13 amino acids. The CDR3 is CASTPGGGETQYF. In DNA form, the CDR3 reads TGTGCCAGCACCCCCGGGGGCGGAGAGACCCAGTACTTC.

The V gene is TRBV5-6, the J gene TRBJ2-7; D is undetermined. The germline V gene has CDR1 SGHDT and CDR2 YYEEEE. Trimming removed 1 base at V and 0 bases at J, with 5 bases between. The CDR3 is 13 residues long. Here the CDR3 DNA reads TGTGCCAGCAGCTTGCTTGACTCCTACGAGCAGTACTTC. It translates to CASSLLDSYEQYF.

This sequence joins TRBV5-1 and TRBJ2-5; tentatively, D is TRBD1 or TRBD2 (5 bases each). V lost 0 bases and J 6 bases, leaving 12 bases between the germline ends. Germline V gene sequence: CDR1 SGHRS, CDR2 YFSETQ. The CDR3 spans 14 residues. The CDR3 loop reads CASSLEGTGQTQYF. The CDR3 region has the DNA TGCGCCAGCAGCTTGGAGGGGACCGGGCAGACCCAGTACTTC.

This clone has just a few counts. The rearrangement links TRBV6-5 to TRBJ2-1; D is ambiguous. Germline V lookup: CDR1 MNHEY, CDR2 SVGAGI. V gave up 0 bases and J gave up 4 bases, with 13 bases separating them. The CDR3 runs 16 residues. This chain's CDR3 is CASSYSLPGWYNEQFF. The CDR3 DNA reads TGTGCCAGCAGTTACTCACTGCCCGGATGGTACAATGAGCAGTTCTTC.

This rearrangement joins TRBV29-1 to TRBJ2-2; TRBD1 agrees at 7 bases. Germline V gene data show CDR1 as SQVTM and CDR2 as ANQGSEA. J gave up 6 bases and V 6 bases, and 19 bases lay outside the gene matches. The CDR3 has 17 amino acids. CDR3 sequence reads: CSVPSFWDRGAPGELFF. The CDR3 DNA sequence: TGCAGCGTGCCAAGCTTCTGGGACAGAGGGGCCCCCGGGGAGCTGTTTTTT.

The chain joins TRBV29-1 to TRBJ2-1; the D call may be TRBD1 or TRBD2 (6 bases each). This CDR3 has 11 residues. Deletions cut 4 bases from V and 9 bases from J, with 10 bases between. Germline V gene sequence: CDR1 SQVTM, CDR2 ANQGSEA. The CDR3 protein is CSVGRGPEQFF. The CDR3 nucleotides are TGCAGCGTTGGCCGGGGGCCTGAGCAGTTCTTC.

There are a few counts of this clone. The junction and the germline gene differ at one end; a read error may be behind it. This chain's CDR3 is CASSLSNSNTGELFF. The CDR3 DNA reads TGTGCTAGCAGCTTATCTAACAGCAACACCGGGGAGCTGTTTTTT. The chain recombines TRBV7-7 with TRBJ2-2; D is unresolved. Germline CDR1 reads SSHAT; CDR2 reads FNYEAQ (reference sequence). This CDR3 has 15 residues.

The chain recombines TRBV27 with TRBJ2-2; TRBD2 is a possible D gene (6 bases). This CDR3 has 15 residues. Trimming removed 5 bases from V and 2 bases from J, with 12 bases in between. Germline V CDR1 and CDR2: MNHEY, SMNVEV (reference sequence). CDR3 in amino acids: CASSNPGLNTGELFF. In DNA, the CDR3 is TGTGCCAGCAGTAACCCGGGACTCAACACCGGGGAGCTGTTTTTT.

The rearrangement uses TRBV7-8 and TRBJ2-5, with TRBD2 matching 9 bases. The CDR3 is 14 residues long. Trimming took 7 bases from V and 2 from J; bases not matched to a gene: 5. Germline CDR1 SGHVS, CDR2 FQNEAQ. The CDR3 DNA reads as TGTGCCAGCACCCTAGCGGGGTTTCAAGAGACCCAGTACTTC. It is translated as CASTLAGFQETQYF.

The V call is TRBV7-2, the J call TRBJ2-7, with unresolved D. The V end was cut by 4 bases, the J end by 0 bases, with 10 bases between. Looked up from germline, CDR1 is SGHTA and CDR2 is FQGNSA. This CDR3 contains 14 residues. CDR3 sequence: CASSSTPSSYEQYF. The CDR3 nucleotides are TGTGCCAGCAGCTCGACACCTAGCTCCTACGAGCAGTACTTC.

This clone was counted a few times. The chain combines TRBV2 with TRBJ1-2, with D possibly matching TRBD1 (5 bases). CDR1 is SNHLY and CDR2 is FYNNEI in the germline V gene. The CDR3 has 13 amino acids. Trimming took off 5 bases at V and 5 bases at J, with 12 bases between the two ends. CDR3 sequence: CASSKEQDYGYTF. CDR3 nucleotides: TGTGCCAGCAGTAAAGAACAGGATTATGGCTACACCTTC.

This clone was picked up a small number of times. The chain couples TRBV30 to TRBJ1-1; 7 nucleotides line up with TRBD1. Losses at the gene ends were 2 bases for V and 1 base for J; bases not matched to a gene: 7. The CDR3 extends over 15 amino acids. In germline, CDR1 is GTSNPN, CDR2 SVGIG (reference sequence). CDR3 sequence (DNA): TGTGCCTGGAGTCCTATCGACAGGGAGAACACTGAAGCTTTCTTT. Translation gives CAWSPIDRENTEAFF.